The 6 T cell receptor beta chains below come from one sample, sequenced in a study of blood T cell repertoires in COVID-19. Clones were sequenced by immunoSEQ multiplex PCR, and TCRdb holds only the in-frame ones, with some missing. The sample lists 140,000 or so clones; roughly 80% were seen once. The material sequenced was peripheral blood. All receptors come from a human donor in a cohort sampled during active COVID-19.

On this clone itself: The junction differs from germline at one of its ends, possibly a read error. The V call is TRBV7-7, the J call TRBJ2-5, with a possible D match to TRBD1 (5 bases). Germline V gives CDR1 SSHAT, CDR2 FNYEAQ (reference sequence). The CDR3 length is 14 residues. The CDR3 spells CASSLVQGQETQYF. The CDR3 DNA reads as TGTGCTAGCAGCTTAGTCCAGGGCCAAGAGACCCAGTACTTC.

The chain is built from TRBV14 and TRBJ2-7; 10 bases are shared with TRBD1. The V and J ends lost 2 bases and 1 base, in that order; junction bases with no gene match: 5. Looked up from germline, CDR1 is SGHDN and CDR2 is FVKESK. The CDR3 totals 16 residues. The CDR3 nucleotides read TGTGCCAGCAGCCAAACCGGGACAGGGGTTTCCTACGAGCAGTACGTC. Protein: CASSQTGTGVSYEQYV.

V usage is TRBV30 and J usage is TRBJ2-7, with TRBD1 matching 8 bases. The CDR3 extends over 12 amino acids. Trimming cost V 3 bases and J 5 bases; bases outside gene matches: 3. Looked up from germline, CDR1 is GTSNPN and CDR2 is SVGIG (reference sequence). The chain's CDR3 is CAWRGQVDEQYF. As DNA, the CDR3 is TGTGCCTGGAGGGGACAGGTGGACGAGCAGTACTTC.

The V gene is TRBV29-1, the J gene TRBJ1-1; perhaps TRBD1 as D (5 bases). The germline CDR1 and CDR2 sequences are SQVTM and ANQGSEA. The length of the CDR3 is 13 residues. With 6 bases removed from V and 6 bases from J, the gap between germline ends came to 17 bases. The CDR3 DNA reads as TGCAGCGTCTCGACAGCCTTAAACGCTGAAGCTTTCTTT. This codes for CSVSTALNAEAFF.

This rearrangement joins TRBV18 to TRBJ2-5; D may be TRBD1 (5 bases). V lost 3 bases and J lost 4, with 12 bases in between. The CDR3 consists of 14 residues. Per the germline V gene, CDR1 is KGHSH and CDR2 is LQKENI. The CDR3 bases are TGTGCCAGCTCACCGGACACCAAGGGAGAGACCCAGTACTTC. It translates to CASSPDTKGETQYF.

The chain is built from TRBV25-1 and TRBJ2-1, with 8 bases fitting TRBD2. The CDR3 extends over 17 amino acids. The V and J ends lost 5 bases and 2 bases, in that order; junction bases with no gene match: 11. Germline V gene sequence: CDR1 MGHDK, CDR2 SYGVNS. This CDR3 reads CASSSSTGGGPYNEQFF. CDR3 DNA: TGTGCCAGCAGTTCGTCGACTGGCGGGGGGCCCTACAATGAGCAGTTCTTC.